Following are 32 T cell receptor beta chains from one sample sequenced in a study of graft-versus-host responses after intestinal transplantation. These receptors have no identified antigens. TCRdb's table, derived via immunoSEQ multiplex PCR, lists solely in-frame clones and lacks some. This sample carries some 100,000 clones, 85% to 95% of them seen once, and the ten largest clones take approximately 1.1%. The material was unstimulated CD8+ T cells sorted from spleen or lymph node cells, obtained before transplant. The receptors here all came from a human donor who was the organ donor for an intestinal transplant.

The chain joins TRBV6-1 to TRBJ2-3; D possibly corresponds to TRBD1 (5 bases). Trimming left V 1 base short and J 3 bases short, with 8 bases between. The CDR3 covers 14 residues. Germline V CDR1 and CDR2: MNHNS, SASEGT. The CDR3 spells CASSEGGATDTQYF. CDR3 bases: TGTGCCAGCAGTGAAGGTGGGGCGACAGATACGCAGTATTTT.

The CDR3 sequence: CASSITGGTPPLHF. CDR3 coding DNA: TGTGCCAGTAGTATCACAGGGGGTACTCCACCCCTCCACTTT. This sequence joins TRBV19 and TRBJ1-6, with 8 bases identical to TRBD1. Germline loops: CDR1 LNHDA, CDR2 SQIVND (reference sequence). After removal of 3 bases from V and 11 bases from J, the junction contained 6 bases not matched to a gene. The CDR3 sequence is 14 residues long.

The CDR3 loop reads CATRTTGRQPQHF. DNA for the CDR3: TGTGCCACCCGTACGACAGGGAGGCAGCCCCAGCATTTT. The V call is TRBV6-6, the J call TRBJ1-5; 7 nucleotides match TRBD1. The CDR3 sequence is 13 residues long. J gave up 7 bases and V 10 bases, and 10 bases lay outside the gene matches. CDR1 is MNHNY, CDR2 SVGAGI, per germline (reference sequence).

The chain carries TRBV28 and TRBJ2-1; D is unresolved. The length of the CDR3 is 13 residues. V dropped 2 bases and J dropped 14 bases, with 16 bases sitting between them. Per germline, CDR1 MDHEN and CDR2 SYDVKM. In nucleotides, the CDR3 is TGTGCCAGCAGTTTAGGTACCCACCCGGTAGAGTTCTTC. This codes for CASSLGTHPVEFF.

This clone appeared once. The chain links TRBV27 to TRBJ2-5, with 7 bases lining up with TRBD2. This CDR3 is 19 amino acids long. The trim removed 3 bases at V and 4 bases at J, leaving 20 bases unmatched. The germline gives CDR1 MNHEY, CDR2 SMNVEV (reference sequence). The CDR3, as DNA: TGTGCCAGCAGTTTCCACCCCCCATCTAGCGGCCCCAAGGGAGAGACCCAGTACTTC. Its translation: CASSFHPPSSGPKGETQYF.

This chain joins TRBV7-6 and TRBJ2-7, with TRBD1 matching 8 bases. The J segment lost 5 bases and the V segment lost 3 bases, leaving 6 bases of the junction unmatched. CDR3 length: 14 residues. Germline V CDR1 and CDR2: SGHVS, FNYEAQ. The CDR3 here is CASSLGQGANEQYF. In DNA form, the CDR3 reads TGTGCCAGCAGCTTGGGGCAGGGGGCTAACGAGCAGTACTTC.

The J gene is TRBJ2-5, the V gene TRBV7-8; TRBD2 matches at 10 bases. The J segment lost 3 bases and the V segment lost 3 bases, leaving 1 base of the junction unmatched. CDR3 length: 14 residues. CDR1 and CDR2 from the germline V gene are SGHVS and FQNEAQ. The CDR3 DNA follows: TGTGCCAGCAGCTTTGGACTAGCGGAAGAGACCCAGTACTTC. It is translated as CASSFGLAEETQYF.

As concerns this clone: Germline and junction disagree at one end, which may indicate a read error. The chain joins TRBV4-1 to TRBJ1-1; 10 bases align to TRBD1. The CDR3 length is 19 residues. CDR1 and CDR2 (germline): MGHRA, YSYEKL. CDR3 coding DNA: TGCGCCAGCAGCCGCGCTTCCGGGACAGGGGCGAGCATGAACACTAAAGCTTTCTTT. Its protein product is CASSRASGTGASMNTKAFF.

The rearrangement joins TRBV7-6 to TRBJ2-7; 10 nucleotides match TRBD1. Unmatched junction bases numbered 9, after V lost 0 bases and J lost 4 bases. CDR1 is SGHVS, CDR2 FNYEAQ, per germline. There are 17 residues in the CDR3. The CDR3 region has the DNA TGTGCCAGCAGCTTAGCGCGTCTAGACAGGGGGCCGTACGAGCAGTACTTC. It yields the protein CASSLARLDRGPYEQYF.

This chain uses TRBV7-2 with TRBJ2-7; TRBD2 might be the D (6 bases). Trimming removed 5 bases at V and 0 bases at J, with 20 bases between. The CDR3 length is 17 residues. Germline-derived CDR1 and CDR2 are SGHTA and FQGNSA. The CDR3 loop is CASSQVGGTPSSYEQYF. As DNA, the CDR3 is TGTGCCAGCAGCCAAGTTGGGGGGACCCCTAGCTCCTACGAGCAGTACTTC.

V is TRBV7-9 and J is TRBJ1-6, with D uncertain. CDR1 SEHNR and CDR2 FQNEAQ come from the germline V gene (reference sequence). Trimming pared 5 bases from V and 5 bases from J, leaving 4 bases between. This CDR3 is 12 amino acids long. CDR3 in DNA: TGTGCCAGCAGCGCAGATAATTCACCCCTCCACTTT. Its protein is CASSADNSPLHF.

The CDR3 DNA follows: TGTGCCAGTAGTATTGGAGCCCCCTACGAGCAGTACTTC. It codes for CASSIGAPYEQYF. The chain links TRBV19 to TRBJ2-7; D not resolved. Trimming took off 3 bases at V and 2 bases at J, with 8 bases between the two ends. This CDR3 region has 13 residues. In germline, CDR1 is LNHDA, CDR2 SQIVND (reference sequence).

The rearrangement links TRBV7-9 to TRBJ2-7, with TRBD2 matching 8 bases. With V trimmed by 5 bases and J by 5 bases, 11 bases remained unmatched. This CDR3 comprises 15 residues. Germline lookup yields CDR1 SEHNR and CDR2 FQNEAQ (reference sequence). CDR3: CASSPGGSGVHEQYF. The CDR3 nucleotides are TGTGCCAGCAGCCCGGGGGGTAGCGGGGTCCACGAGCAGTACTTC.

V is TRBV7-9 and J is TRBJ1-3; no clear D gene. The CDR3 runs to 18 residues. Germline V gene sequence: CDR1 SEHNR, CDR2 FQNEAQ (reference sequence). With 5 bases removed from V and 0 bases from J, the gap between germline ends came to 20 bases. The CDR3 bases are TGTGCCAGCAGCCTGCGGGTGTATGCCCCCACCTCTGGAAACACCATATATTTT. The encoded protein is CASSLRVYAPTSGNTIYF.

V gene TRBV5-4 combines with J gene TRBJ2-7; TRBD1 might be the D (6 bases). Germline V gene sequence: CDR1 SGHNT, CDR2 YYREEE (reference sequence). The CDR3 sequence is 13 residues long. The ends were cut back, 2 bases at V and 1 base at J, with 7 bases in the middle. CDR3 loop: CASSFGQSYEQYF. CDR3 coding DNA: TGTGCCAGCAGCTTCGGACAGTCCTACGAGCAGTACTTC.

The gene calls are TRBV4-3 and TRBJ2-5; 10 bases are a match to TRBD2. V was pared by 0 bases and J by 1 base, with 2 bases of the junction left unmatched. CDR1 LGHNA and CDR2 YSLEER come from the germline V gene. CDR3 length: 16 residues. CDR3 sequence reads: CASSQDRTSGQETQYF. The CDR3 DNA reads TGCGCCAGCAGCCAAGATAGGACTAGCGGCCAAGAGACCCAGTACTTC.

The chain uses TRBV9 and TRBJ2-5; 10 bases map to TRBD2. Germline assignment: CDR1 SGDLS and CDR2 YYNGEE. With 3 bases clipped from V and 1 base from J, the junction kept 6 bases outside the gene matches. The CDR3 runs to 16 residues. The CDR3 sequence is CASSAGLAEIQETQYF. The CDR3 DNA reads as TGTGCCAGCAGCGCCGGACTAGCGGAGATCCAAGAGACCCAGTACTTC.

The chain is built from TRBV19 and TRBJ1-5, with D perhaps TRBD1 (5 bases). Germline V CDR1 and CDR2: LNHDA, SQIVND (reference sequence). V lost 9 bases and J 2 bases, leaving 17 bases between the germline ends. CDR3 length: 15 amino acids. The CDR3 nucleotides read TGTGCCAGCCGCCGGGGGGGAAGGGGCAATCAGCCCCAGCATTTT. Encoded protein: CASRRGGRGNQPQHF. Full variable domain (missing parts from reference TRBV19 and TRBJ1-5): DGGITQSPKYLFRKEGQNVTLSCEQNLNHDAMYWYRQDPGQGLRLIYYSQIVNDFQKGDIAEGYSVSREKKESFPLTVTSAQKNPTAFYLCASRRGGRGNQPQHFGDGTRLSIL.

The chain is built from TRBV30 and TRBJ2-7; 7 bases are shared with TRBD1. Germline V gene lookup returns CDR1 GTSNPN and CDR2 SVGIG (reference sequence). With V trimmed by 0 bases and J by 0 bases, 14 bases remained unmatched. The CDR3 consists of 18 residues. The CDR3: CAWSVPSQTGQNSYEQYF. CDR3 coding DNA: TGTGCCTGGAGTGTACCATCTCAGACAGGGCAAAACTCCTACGAGCAGTACTTC.

The chain is built from TRBV1 and TRBJ1-2. TRBV1 is tagged as a pseudogene. The CDR3 contains 15 residues. The CDR3 is CTSSPTPGGDYGYTF. CDR3 sequence (DNA): TGCACCAGCAGCCCAACCCCGGGGGGCGACTATGGCTACACCTTC.

This sequence joins TRBV19 and TRBJ2-7, with D tentatively TRBD1 (6 bases). This CDR3 contains 14 residues. Germline values: CDR1 LNHDA, CDR2 SQIVND (reference sequence). V gave up 5 bases and J gave up 3 bases, with 14 bases separating them. This CDR3 is CASSAGTHNYEQYF. The CDR3 DNA sequence: TGTGCCAGTAGTGCCGGGACACATAACTACGAGCAGTACTTC.

This rearrangement joins TRBV11-2 to TRBJ2-5; TRBD2 agrees at 9 bases. The CDR3 loop spans 16 amino acids. Germline V gene lookup returns CDR1 SGHAT and CDR2 FQNNGV. J gave up 4 bases and V 3 bases, and 9 bases lay outside the gene matches. The CDR3 DNA sequence: TGTGCCAGCAGCTTCCGCGGGAGGGCCGGGGGAGAGACCCAGTACTTC. This codes for CASSFRGRAGGETQYF.

This chain connects TRBV5-6 to TRBJ1-2, with a weak D call TRBD1 (5 bases). The CDR3 is made up of 14 amino acids. The V gene lost 2 bases and the J gene lost 3 bases, with 11 bases spanning the gap. From germline, CDR1 is SGHDT and CDR2 YYEEEE. This CDR3 is CASSFRVPYYGYTF. CDR3 nucleotides: TGTGCCAGCAGCTTCAGGGTCCCCTACTATGGCTACACCTTC.

This clone was seen a single time. V gene TRBV19 combines with J gene TRBJ2-7; tentatively, D is TRBD2 (5 bases). The CDR3 contains 16 residues. The V end lost 1 base, the J end lost 0 bases, and 13 bases lay between the germline ends. Germline CDR1 LNHDA, CDR2 SQIVND (reference sequence). The chain's CDR3 is CASSIGELAGSYEQYF. DNA of the CDR3: TGTGCCAGTAGTATAGGGGAGCTAGCTGGCTCCTACGAGCAGTACTTC.

The genes are TRBV12-5 and TRBJ1-2; 8 nucleotides match TRBD1. This CDR3 has 16 amino acids. The V and J ends lost 1 base and 2 bases, in that order; junction bases with no gene match: 6. CDR1 and CDR2 (germline): LGHNT, FRNRAP. The CDR3 sequence: CASGLGQGIKNYGYTF. The CDR3 DNA reads as TGTGCTAGTGGTTTGGGACAGGGGATAAAGAACTATGGCTACACCTTC.

This chain joins TRBV19 and TRBJ1-5, with D hard to call. Germline CDR1 and CDR2: LNHDA and SQIVND (reference sequence). V lost 2 bases and J lost 3, with 5 bases in between. The CDR3 is 13 residues long. The CDR3 is CASSISLNQPQHF. The CDR3 coding sequence is TGTGCCAGTAGTATATCCCTCAATCAGCCCCAGCATTTT.

The gene calls are TRBV5-1 and TRBJ2-7; D is unresolved. Trimming pared 3 bases from V and 5 bases from J, leaving 15 bases between. The CDR3 extends over 14 amino acids. CDR1 and CDR2 from the germline V gene are SGHRS and YFSETQ. The CDR3 region has the DNA TGCGCCAGCAGCTACAGTGGTAGAGATCACGAGCAGTACTTC. This codes for CASSYSGRDHEQYF.

The V and J genes are TRBV27 and TRBJ2-7; tentative D call: TRBD1 (5 bases). This CDR3 spans 13 amino acids. The V end lost 8 bases, the J end lost 3 bases, and 14 bases lay between the germline ends. Germline CDR1 and CDR2: MNHEY and SMNVEV (reference sequence). CDR3 residues: CASSRTSIYEQYF. Written as DNA, the CDR3 is TGTGCCAGCTCCCGGACATCGATCTACGAGCAGTACTTC.

A note on this clone: Distinct nucleotide sequences in the sample also encode this CDR3. The chain carries TRBV27 and TRBJ2-7, with a tentative D call TRBD1 (6 bases). Per the germline V gene, CDR1 is MNHEY and CDR2 is SMNVEV (reference sequence). The ends were cut back, 3 bases at V and 2 bases at J, with 8 bases in the middle. This CDR3 is 13 amino acids long. In DNA form, the CDR3 reads TGTGCCAGCAGTTTCAGGGGCCCCTACGAGCAGTACTTC. Translating it yields CASSFRGPYEQYF.

The J gene is TRBJ2-7, the V gene TRBV5-1, with 12 positions matching TRBD2. V trimming: 4 bases; J trimming: 6 bases; junction bases outside the gene matches: 5. The CDR3 runs to 14 residues. CDR1 and CDR2 from the germline V gene are SGHRS and YFSETQ. The CDR3 spells CASSNPGLAGEQYF. The CDR3 DNA sequence: TGCGCCAGCAGCAACCCGGGACTAGCGGGCGAGCAGTACTTC.

This chain connects TRBV2 to TRBJ2-2; maybe TRBD2 (5 bases). CDR1 is SNHLY, CDR2 FYNNEI, per germline. Deletions cut 6 bases from V and 4 bases from J, with 12 bases between. CDR3 length equals 14 residues. The CDR3 region is CASRVLAGTGELFF. In DNA, the CDR3 is TGTGCCAGCAGGGTCCTAGCAGGCACCGGGGAGCTGTTTTTT.

The V and J genes are TRBV5-1 and TRBJ2-7; no firm D call. V lost 0 bases and J 1 base, leaving 5 bases between the germline ends. Germline V gene lookup returns CDR1 SGHRS and CDR2 YFSETQ. The CDR3 covers 13 residues. DNA of the CDR3: TGCGCCAGCAGCTTGGCCAGATCCTACGAGCAGTACTTC. It is translated as CASSLARSYEQYF.